This T cell receptor (beta chain) was documented in a study of CDR3 diversity in severe acne (dated by TCRdb to between 2019 and 2020). V is trimmed back by 3 bases and J by 4 bases, and the junction contains 6 bases that no gene match accounts for. In the germline V gene (reference sequence), CDR1 corresponds to SEHNR and CDR2 to FQNEAQ. The cysteine opens and the phenylalanine closes a CDR3 of 14 amino acids. Of the read, only the CDR3 DNA is kept; its 42 bases are in frame from base 1. Receptors were amplified or captured by PCR. Sequencing relied on an Illumina HiSeq 2000. The public reads were reprocessed in TCRdb via fastp at Q25 and MiXCR, keeping in-frame beta chains. When rows share a CDR3 protein, they turn into one entry using the most common DNA and genes. The sample profile shows about 90,000 distinct CDR3 sequences; roughly 52% of them were found once. The biggest ten clones account for roughly 9.1% of the sample.

With regard to this clonotype: Its antigen is not yet known. Nothing much larger sits one base from this clone, and base qualities are not available.

What was sequenced was blood. The clonotype was recovered from a male donor in good health, serving as a control. This sequence uses TRBV7-9 and TRBJ2-7; TRBD1 agrees with 7 junctional bases. The DNA reads TGTGCCAGCAGCTTGGGGGACAGTGATTACGAGCAGTACTTC. This gives the protein CASSLGDSDYEQYF.